This passage covers 5 T cell receptor beta chains from one sample sequenced in a study of follicular helper T cells after annual influenza vaccination. Only in-frame clones appear in the TCRdb table, and some are missing; sequencing was by immunoSEQ multiplex PCR. The sample yields 28,000 or so clones, 65% to 85% seen once. As for time point: 2014-2015 season, pre-vaccination. The starting material was CXCR5+ CD38- circulating T follicular helper cells from blood, obtained on the day of influenza vaccination. Indicated subset: circulating Tfh, non-naive CD4+CXCR5+PD-1+ (ICOS+CD38+ or ICOS-CD38-). These receptor sequences come from an adult who received the influenza vaccine.

The chain employs TRBV28 and TRBJ1-6, with 8 positions matching TRBD1. The CDR3 totals 15 residues. V lost 7 bases and J lost 5; bases outside the gene matches: 7. Germline loops: CDR1 MDHEN, CDR2 SYDVKM. The CDR3: CASTSGTGDNSPLHF. The CDR3 DNA sequence: TGTGCCAGCACCTCCGGGACAGGCGATAATTCACCCCTCCACTTT.

The gene calls are TRBV11-3 and TRBJ2-2; no definite D call. The V gene lost 2 bases and the J gene lost 0 bases, with 7 bases spanning the gap. Germline V gives CDR1 SGHNT, CDR2 YENEEA. This CDR3 spans 15 amino acids. CDR3 region: CASSLFGSNTGELFF. CDR3 DNA: TGTGCCAGCAGCTTATTCGGTTCGAACACCGGGGAGCTGTTTTTT.

The chain employs TRBV28 and TRBJ2-3, with D maybe TRBD1 (7 bases). CDR1 and CDR2 (germline): MDHEN, SYDVKM. This CDR3 has 16 amino acids. V was pared by 7 bases and J by 0 bases, with 17 bases between. Here the CDR3 DNA reads TGTGCCAGCACCCCTTCAGGGGGGTTAAGCACAGATACGCAGTATTTT. Translating it yields CASTPSGGLSTDTQYF.

J is TRBJ1-4 and V is TRBV5-1; D gene ambiguous. The germline V gene encodes CDR1 SGHRS and CDR2 YFSETQ. The CDR3 runs to 13 residues. V was clipped by 5 bases and J by 7 bases, with 12 bases between them. CDR3 sequence reads: CASSFERGEKLFF. The CDR3 DNA sequence: TGCGCCAGCAGTTTCGAAAGAGGTGAAAAACTGTTTTTT.

The chain has TRBV2 and TRBJ2-5; no definite D call. V shed 2 bases and J shed 1 base, with 17 bases lying between them. The V gene's germline CDR1 is SNHLY and CDR2 FYNNEI. This CDR3 is 17 amino acids long. The CDR3 DNA reads as TGTGCCAGCAGTGAAATTAACAACCCAGAAATCCAAGAGACCCAGTACTTC. Protein product: CASSEINNPEIQETQYF.